This is a list of T cell receptor beta chains from one sample in a study of memory CD8 T cells in hepatitis C reinfection. Profiled with immunoSEQ multiplex PCR; TCRdb holds only in-frame clones, not every one. The top ten clones hold around 1.2% of a sample with around 47,000 clones, roughly 90% of them seen once. Input material: naive CD8+ T cells sorted from blood. These receptors came from a man between 18 and 35 years old with hepatitis C virus infection. Each CDR3 is given with its conserved first and last residue. A D gene is named only where the DNA matches it firmly. Clone size is stated in some rows and not others, as once, few, many or a class when expanded.

J gene: TRBJ2-3; D gene: TRBD1; V gene: TRBV29-1; clone size: -; CDR3 DNA: TGCAGCGTTGAGGGCAGGGGGCACGCAGATACGCAGTATTTT; CDR3 protein: CSVEGRGHADTQYF
J gene: TRBJ2-5; D gene: TRBD2; V gene: TRBV9; clone size: -; CDR3 DNA: TGTGCCAGCAGCGTAGGCGGACTAGCGGGAGTAGTAGCAGAGACCCAGTACTTC; CDR3 protein: CASSVGGLAGVVAETQYF
J gene: TRBJ2-5; D gene: TRBD2; V gene: TRBV14; clone size: -; CDR3 DNA: TGTGCCAGCAGCCAGGGAGTTAGCGGGGCGACCCAGTACTTC; CDR3 protein: CASSQGVSGATQYF
J gene: TRBJ2-1; D gene: -; V gene: TRBV4-3; clone size: few; CDR3 DNA: TGCGCCAGCAGCCAAGATACGAGCGACAATGAGCAGTTCTTC; CDR3 protein: CASSQDTSDNEQFF
J gene: TRBJ2-1; D gene: -; V gene: TRBV11-2; clone size: -; CDR3 DNA: TGTGCCAGCAGCTTAGTTCGGGAGCAGTTCTTC; CDR3 protein: CASSLVREQFF
J gene: TRBJ2-1; D gene: -; V gene: TRBV19; clone size: -; CDR3 DNA: TGTGCCAGTAGCTTTTGGGGGAGGAGTGAGCAGTTCTTC; CDR3 protein: CASSFWGRSEQFF
J gene: TRBJ2-1; D gene: -; V gene: TRBV11-2; clone size: -; CDR3 DNA: TGTGCCAGCAGGGATACAGGGTACAATGAGCAGTTCTTC; CDR3 protein: CASRDTGYNEQFF
J gene: TRBJ1-5; D gene: -; V gene: TRBV30; clone size: -; CDR3 DNA: TGTGCCTGGAGTGTAACGGGATCCAATCAGCCCCAGCATTTT; CDR3 protein: CAWSVTGSNQPQHF
J gene: TRBJ2-1; D gene: TRBD2; V gene: TRBV5-4; clone size: -; CDR3 DNA: TGTGCCAGCAGCTCCCCTGATGCGGGACTAGCGGCTAATGAGCAGTTCTTC; CDR3 protein: CASSSPDAGLAANEQFF
J gene: TRBJ2-5; D gene: TRBD1; V gene: TRBV6-6; clone size: -; CDR3 DNA: TGTGCCAGCAGTTTGTACTTTGGGACAGAAGAGACCCAGTACTTC; CDR3 protein: CASSLYFGTEETQYF
J gene: TRBJ1-1; D gene: -; V gene: TRBV25-1; clone size: -; CDR3 DNA: TGTGCCAGCAGTGAATCTCAGGGTTGGGCTGAAGCTTTCTTT; CDR3 protein: CASSESQGWAEAFF
J gene: TRBJ2-5; D gene: TRBD1; V gene: TRBV19; clone size: -; CDR3 DNA: TGTGCCAGTAGCCCTGCTGACAGGGCCCAAGAGACCCAGTACTTC; CDR3 protein: CASSPADRAQETQYF